The TCR beta chain under discussion was sequenced for a study of shared clonotypes between healthy human individuals. Points on this clone: This sample also contains other DNA sequences that code for the same CDR3.

V was shortened by 2 bases and J by 4 bases, with 5 bases between the two germline ends. Germline lookup yields CDR1 MDHEN and CDR2 SYDVKM. CDR3 length: 12 residues. Sequencing used immunoSEQ multiplex PCR; TCRdb keeps in-frame clones, though not all of them. The sample includes some 2,400,000 clones, 95% of them seen just once. The source of this sequence is a young man in good health. The rearrangement uses TRBV28 and TRBJ1-1; D unresolved. The sequencing sample was made of naive CD4+ T cells sorted from blood. Stated subset: CD45RA+ positively selected. CDR3 bases: TGTGCCAGCAGTTTACTGGGCACTGAAGCTTTCTTT. The encoded protein is CASSLLGTEAFF. Full variable domain (remainder filled in from reference TRBV28 and TRBJ1-1): DVKVTQSSRYLVKRTGEKVFLECVQDMDHENMFWYRQDPGLGLRLIYFSYDVKMKEKGDIPEGYSVSREKKERFSLILESASTNQTSMYLCASSLLGTEAFFGQGTRLTVV.